Listed below are T cell receptor beta chains from one sample, sequenced in a study of cytomegalovirus exposure and HLA in healthy donors. The assay was immunoSEQ multiplex PCR, and TCRdb's table has in-frame clones only and misses some. The top ten clones hold less than 3% of a sample with about 200,000 clones, approximately 80% of them seen once. Sequencing was done on a sample of PBMCs. The receptor source for this set is a woman under 40 in good health and CMV-seronegative. CDR3s include the opening cysteine and the closing phenylalanine or tryptophan. D genes are given only for firm matches. The size of a clone is reported for some rows only, either as once, few or many, or as a class for expanded clones.

cdr3_aa: CAIGGGTEAFF
cdr3_nt: TGTGCCATCGGGGGGGGCACTGAAGCTTTCTTT
d_call: -
v_call: TRBV10-3
clone_size: -
j_call: TRBJ1-1

cdr3_aa: CASSLGTSGGSYEQYF
cdr3_nt: TGTGCCTCATCGTTGGGGACCAGCGGGGGGTCCTACGAGCAGTACTTC
d_call: TRBD2
v_call: TRBV10-3
clone_size: -
j_call: TRBJ2-7

cdr3_aa: CSVAGGRTDTQYF
cdr3_nt: TGCAGCGTAGCGGGCGGGCGCACAGATACGCAGTATTTT
d_call: -
v_call: TRBV29-1
clone_size: -
j_call: TRBJ2-3

cdr3_aa: CASSVVPGGSSTGELFF
cdr3_nt: TGTGCCAGCAGCGTAGTCCCAGGGGGAAGTTCCACCGGGGAGCTGTTTTTT
d_call: TRBD1
v_call: TRBV9
clone_size: once
j_call: TRBJ2-2

cdr3_aa: CASSSRDRATYEQYF
cdr3_nt: TGTGCCAGCAGCTCCCGGGACAGGGCTACCTACGAGCAGTACTTC
d_call: TRBD1
v_call: TRBV7-2
clone_size: few
j_call: TRBJ2-7

cdr3_aa: CAWSGWGVEPQHF
cdr3_nt: TGTGCCTGGAGTGGGTGGGGCGTGGAGCCCCAGCATTTT
d_call: -
v_call: TRBV30
clone_size: -
j_call: TRBJ1-5

cdr3_aa: CASSLGAGGNYEQYF
cdr3_nt: TGTGCCAGCAGCTTAGGGGCAGGGGGGAACTACGAGCAGTACTTC
d_call: -
v_call: TRBV7-8
clone_size: -
j_call: TRBJ2-7

cdr3_aa: CASCTWAGSQSNQPQHF
cdr3_nt: TGTGCCAGCTGTACCTGGGCAGGGTCCCAATCGAATCAGCCCCAGCATTTT
d_call: -
v_call: TRBV5-6
clone_size: -
j_call: TRBJ1-5

cdr3_aa: CASSGGSETGELFF
cdr3_nt: TGTGCCAGCAGTGGAGGGAGTGAAACCGGGGAGCTGTTTTTT
d_call: -
v_call: TRBV6-4
clone_size: -
j_call: TRBJ2-2

cdr3_aa: CASSMLQGRVTEAFF
cdr3_nt: TGTGCCAGTAGTATGTTGCAGGGGCGCGTCACTGAAGCTTTCTTT
d_call: -
v_call: TRBV19
clone_size: -
j_call: TRBJ1-1

cdr3_aa: CASSTGYEQYF
cdr3_nt: TGCGCCAGCAGTACCGGCTACGAGCAGTACTTC
d_call: -
v_call: TRBV10-2
clone_size: -
j_call: TRBJ2-7

cdr3_aa: CASSLDRVYFIEQFF
cdr3_nt: TGTGCCAGCAGTCTTGACAGGGTATATTTTATTGAGCAGTTCTTC
d_call: TRBD1
v_call: TRBV27
clone_size: -
j_call: TRBJ2-1

cdr3_aa: CASSLFAVGSGSISYNEQFF
cdr3_nt: TGTGCCAGCAGTTTATTTGCGGTCGGTAGTGGGAGTATCTCCTACAATGAGCAGTTCTTC
d_call: -
v_call: TRBV27
clone_size: -
j_call: TRBJ2-1

cdr3_aa: CASSAYTGQGGTGELFF
cdr3_nt: TGTGCTAGCAGCGCCTATACGGGGCAGGGAGGCACCGGGGAGCTGTTTTTT
d_call: -
v_call: TRBV7-7
clone_size: -
j_call: TRBJ2-2

cdr3_aa: CASSLVSGRSYEQYF
cdr3_nt: TGTGCCAGCAGCTTAGTCTCCGGGAGGTCCTACGAGCAGTACTTC
d_call: TRBD2
v_call: TRBV11-2
clone_size: -
j_call: TRBJ2-7

cdr3_aa: CASSSRQGSGYTF
cdr3_nt: TGTGCCAGCAGTAGCAGACAGGGATCGGGCTACACCTTC
d_call: TRBD1
v_call: TRBV6-5
clone_size: -
j_call: TRBJ1-2

cdr3_aa: CASSIHPAGELFF
cdr3_nt: TGTGCCAGTAGTATTCACCCGGCCGGGGAGCTGTTTTTT
d_call: -
v_call: TRBV19
clone_size: -
j_call: TRBJ2-2

cdr3_aa: CASSLTSGSYEQYF
cdr3_nt: TGTGCCAGCAGCTTGACTAGCGGTTCCTACGAGCAGTACTTC
d_call: TRBD2
v_call: TRBV5-4
clone_size: -
j_call: TRBJ2-7

cdr3_aa: CASSANGGAGVADTQYF
cdr3_nt: TGCGCCAGCAGCGCAAATGGCGGGGCGGGGGTGGCAGATACGCAGTATTTT
d_call: TRBD2
v_call: TRBV4-1
clone_size: few
j_call: TRBJ2-3

cdr3_aa: CASRGDRENTGELFF
cdr3_nt: TGTGCCAGCAGAGGGGACAGGGAGAACACCGGGGAGCTGTTTTTT
d_call: TRBD1
v_call: TRBV4-2
clone_size: -
j_call: TRBJ2-2

cdr3_aa: CASSPRQLIQPQHF
cdr3_nt: TGTGCCAGCAGTCCTCGACAGTTAATTCAGCCCCAGCATTTT
d_call: -
v_call: TRBV28
clone_size: -
j_call: TRBJ1-5

cdr3_aa: CAISTDSETTDTQYF
cdr3_nt: TGTGCCATCAGTACGGACAGTGAGACCACAGATACGCAGTATTTT
d_call: -
v_call: TRBV10-3
clone_size: -
j_call: TRBJ2-3

cdr3_aa: CASSPQGNYGYTF
cdr3_nt: TGTGCCAGCTCACCTCAGGGGAACTATGGCTACACCTTC
d_call: -
v_call: TRBV18
clone_size: few
j_call: TRBJ1-2

cdr3_aa: CASSFTKNVYGYTF
cdr3_nt: TGTGCCAGCAGTTTTACAAAGAACGTCTATGGCTACACCTTC
d_call: -
v_call: TRBV27
clone_size: few
j_call: TRBJ1-2

cdr3_aa: CASKGDRMANEKLFF
cdr3_nt: TGTGCCAGCAAAGGGGACAGAATGGCTAATGAAAAACTGTTTTTT
d_call: TRBD1
v_call: TRBV5-4
clone_size: once
j_call: TRBJ1-4

cdr3_aa: CASSEDRDRSYGYTF
cdr3_nt: TGTGCCAGCAGTGAAGATAGAGACAGATCCTATGGCTACACCTTC
d_call: -
v_call: TRBV2
clone_size: -
j_call: TRBJ1-2

cdr3_aa: CASNYDRYNEQFF
cdr3_nt: TGTGCCAGCAACTATGACAGGTACAATGAGCAGTTCTTC
d_call: -
v_call: TRBV28
clone_size: -
j_call: TRBJ2-1

cdr3_aa: CASSSSGTGNSPLHF
cdr3_nt: TGTGCCAGCAGCTCTTCCGGGACAGGGAATTCACCCCTCCACTTT
d_call: TRBD1
v_call: TRBV7-9
clone_size: -
j_call: TRBJ1-6

cdr3_aa: CASSLAPSSAVYEQYF
cdr3_nt: TGTGCCAGCAGCTTAGCCCCCTCTAGCGCAGTCTACGAGCAGTACTTC
d_call: -
v_call: TRBV7-2
clone_size: -
j_call: TRBJ2-7

cdr3_aa: CASSPRVSNQPQHF
cdr3_nt: TGTGCCAGCAGTCCCAGGGTTAGCAATCAGCCCCAGCATTTT
d_call: -
v_call: TRBV2
clone_size: -
j_call: TRBJ1-5

cdr3_aa: CASSSSGGAYNEQFF
cdr3_nt: TGTGCCAGCAGCTCAAGCGGGGGGGCCTACAATGAGCAGTTCTTC
d_call: TRBD2
v_call: TRBV7-3
clone_size: -
j_call: TRBJ2-1

cdr3_aa: CASSFYTGWRNQPQHF
cdr3_nt: TGTGCCAGCAGCTTTTACACAGGGTGGCGCAATCAGCCCCAGCATTTT
d_call: -
v_call: TRBV11-3
clone_size: few
j_call: TRBJ1-5

cdr3_aa: CASRGGGSYNEQFF
cdr3_nt: TGTGCCAGCAGGGGCGGAGGTTCCTACAATGAGCAGTTCTTC
d_call: -
v_call: TRBV6-6
clone_size: -
j_call: TRBJ2-1

cdr3_aa: CASSPGGGSYGYTF
cdr3_nt: TGTGCCAGCAGCCCAGGGGGAGGTAGCTATGGCTACACCTTC
d_call: TRBD1
v_call: TRBV5-6
clone_size: once
j_call: TRBJ1-2

cdr3_aa: CASSPTAENYGYTF
cdr3_nt: TGTGCCAGCAGCCCGACAGCCGAAAACTATGGCTACACCTTC
d_call: -
v_call: TRBV7-6
clone_size: -
j_call: TRBJ1-2

cdr3_aa: CASSRRTLLEEQYF
cdr3_nt: TGTGCCAGCAGTCGTAGAACCCTCCTCGAGGAGCAGTACTTC
d_call: -
v_call: TRBV28
clone_size: -
j_call: TRBJ2-7

cdr3_aa: CASSLGTSGYRTQYF
cdr3_nt: TGTGCCAGCAGCTTAGGTACTAGCGGTTATCGGACCCAGTACTTC
d_call: TRBD2
v_call: TRBV7-8
clone_size: once
j_call: TRBJ2-5

cdr3_aa: CASRRAGGTSYNEQFF
cdr3_nt: TGTGCCAGCAGGCGGGCGGGGGGAACCTCCTACAATGAGCAGTTCTTC
d_call: TRBD2
v_call: TRBV11-2
clone_size: -
j_call: TRBJ2-1

cdr3_aa: CASSPWVGGGTDTQYF
cdr3_nt: TGTGCCAGCAGCCCCTGGGTAGGGGGGGGCACAGATACGCAGTATTTT
d_call: -
v_call: TRBV7-9
clone_size: -
j_call: TRBJ2-3

cdr3_aa: CASSADPSGRYEQYF
cdr3_nt: TGTGCCAGCAGCGCGGACCCTAGCGGGAGGTACGAGCAGTACTTC
d_call: TRBD2
v_call: TRBV7-7
clone_size: -
j_call: TRBJ2-7

cdr3_aa: CASSLLRGANEQFF
cdr3_nt: TGTGCCAGCTCGCTCCTCAGGGGCGCAAATGAGCAGTTCTTC
d_call: -
v_call: TRBV18
clone_size: -
j_call: TRBJ2-1

cdr3_aa: CASSLNGRSDEQFF
cdr3_nt: TGTGCCAGCAGCTTAAACGGGAGAAGCGATGAGCAGTTCTTC
d_call: -
v_call: TRBV7-2
clone_size: -
j_call: TRBJ2-1

cdr3_aa: CASSLESGGTPRTQYF
cdr3_nt: TGTGCCAGCAGCTTAGAAAGCGGGGGGACACCCAGGACCCAGTACTTC
d_call: TRBD2
v_call: TRBV7-2
clone_size: few
j_call: TRBJ2-5

cdr3_aa: CASSSSGFLNTEAFF
cdr3_nt: TGCGCCAGCAGCTCGTCAGGGTTCCTGAACACTGAAGCTTTCTTT
d_call: -
v_call: TRBV5-1
clone_size: -
j_call: TRBJ1-1

cdr3_aa: CASSLPTTSDGYTF
cdr3_nt: TGTGCCAGCAGCCTACCCACCACCTCGGATGGCTACACCTTC
d_call: -
v_call: TRBV5-6
clone_size: -
j_call: TRBJ1-2

cdr3_aa: CASSLVAGINEQYF
cdr3_nt: TGTGCCAGCAGCTTAGTAGCAGGGATCAACGAGCAGTACTTC
d_call: -
v_call: TRBV7-9
clone_size: -
j_call: TRBJ2-7

cdr3_aa: CASSFITGEQYF
cdr3_nt: TGTGCCAGCAGCTTTATTACGGGCGAGCAGTACTTC
d_call: -
v_call: TRBV7-9
clone_size: -
j_call: TRBJ2-7

cdr3_aa: CASKRGSSTDTQYF
cdr3_nt: TGTGCCAGCAAGCGGGGGTCTAGCACAGATACGCAGTATTTT
d_call: TRBD2
v_call: TRBV7-3
clone_size: -
j_call: TRBJ2-3

cdr3_aa: CASSEVAVYYEQYF
cdr3_nt: TGTGCCAGCAGTGAAGTAGCGGTTTACTACGAGCAGTACTTC
d_call: -
v_call: TRBV6-1
clone_size: -
j_call: TRBJ2-7

cdr3_aa: CASSSGGYLPDTQYF
cdr3_nt: TGTGCCAGCAGTTCCGGGGGATATTTACCAGATACGCAGTATTTT
d_call: -
v_call: TRBV28
clone_size: -
j_call: TRBJ2-3

cdr3_aa: CASSRGGAYYGYTF
cdr3_nt: TGTGCCAGCAGCCGGGGGGGCGCGTATTATGGCTACACCTTC
d_call: -
v_call: TRBV6-5
clone_size: -
j_call: TRBJ1-2

cdr3_aa: CASSLWTGGGYTF
cdr3_nt: TGTGCCAGTAGTTTATGGACAGGAGGTGGCTACACCTTC
d_call: TRBD1
v_call: TRBV19
clone_size: -
j_call: TRBJ1-2

cdr3_aa: CASSPPGGTGGYEQYF
cdr3_nt: TGTGCCAGCTCACCACCGGGCGGGACAGGGGGCTACGAGCAGTACTTC
d_call: TRBD1
v_call: TRBV18
clone_size: -
j_call: TRBJ2-7

cdr3_aa: CASSSSLGQRGPTDTQYF
cdr3_nt: TGTGCCAGCAGTTCTTCTCTAGGGCAGCGGGGGCCCACAGATACGCAGTATTTT
d_call: TRBD2
v_call: TRBV6-7
clone_size: once
j_call: TRBJ2-3